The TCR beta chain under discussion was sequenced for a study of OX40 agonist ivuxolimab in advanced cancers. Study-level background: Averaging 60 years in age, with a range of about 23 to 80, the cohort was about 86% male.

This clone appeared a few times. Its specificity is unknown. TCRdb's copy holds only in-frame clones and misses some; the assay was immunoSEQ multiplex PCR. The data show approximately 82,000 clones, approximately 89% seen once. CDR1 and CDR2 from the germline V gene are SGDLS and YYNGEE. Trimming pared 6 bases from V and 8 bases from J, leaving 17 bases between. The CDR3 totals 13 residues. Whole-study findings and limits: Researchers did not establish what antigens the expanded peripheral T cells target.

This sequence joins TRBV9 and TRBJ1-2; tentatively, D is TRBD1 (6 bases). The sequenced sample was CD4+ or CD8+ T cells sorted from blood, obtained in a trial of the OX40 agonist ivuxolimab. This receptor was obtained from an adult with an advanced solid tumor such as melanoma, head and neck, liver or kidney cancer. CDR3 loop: CASTGGLRGGYTF. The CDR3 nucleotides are TGTGCCAGCACGGGAGGCCTAAGGGGGGGCTACACCTTC. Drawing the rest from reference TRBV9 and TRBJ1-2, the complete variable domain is DSGVTQTPKHLITATGQRVTLRCSPRSGDLSVYWYQQSLDQGLQFLIQYYNGEERAKGNILERFSAQQFPDLHSELNLSSLELGDSALYFCASTGGLRGGYTFGSGTRLTVV.